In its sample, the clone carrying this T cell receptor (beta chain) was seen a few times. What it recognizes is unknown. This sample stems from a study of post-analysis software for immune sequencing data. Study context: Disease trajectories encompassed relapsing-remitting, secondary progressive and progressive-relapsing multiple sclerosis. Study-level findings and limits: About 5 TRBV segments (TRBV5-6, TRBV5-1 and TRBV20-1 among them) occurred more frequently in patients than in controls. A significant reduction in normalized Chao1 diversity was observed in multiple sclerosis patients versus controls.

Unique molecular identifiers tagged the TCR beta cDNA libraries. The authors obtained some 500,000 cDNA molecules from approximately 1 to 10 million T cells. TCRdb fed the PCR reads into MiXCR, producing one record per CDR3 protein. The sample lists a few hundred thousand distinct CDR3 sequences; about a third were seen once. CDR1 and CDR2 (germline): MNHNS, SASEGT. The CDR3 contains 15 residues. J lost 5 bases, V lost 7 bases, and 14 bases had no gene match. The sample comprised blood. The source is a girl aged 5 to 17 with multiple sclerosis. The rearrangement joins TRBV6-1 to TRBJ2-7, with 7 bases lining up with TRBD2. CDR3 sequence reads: CASTIRGGGFHEQYF. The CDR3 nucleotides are TGTGCCAGCACCATCCGTGGGGGGGGTTTCCACGAGCAGTACTTC.